This T cell receptor beta chain was documented in a study of blood T cell repertoires in COVID-19. Overall study context: Samples came from the United States, Italy and Spain, spanning acute and convalescent COVID-19. PBMCs, B-cell-depleted T cells, or T cells were the source of the cDNA or gDNA that made up the material.

Study processing details: Reference gene primer amplification gave estimated nucleated cell counts. Produced via immunoSEQ multiplex PCR; TCRdb's table is partial and in-frame only. V and J calls plus clone size are reproduced from that table; the DNA served to infer D and trimming. Of roughly 200,000 clones listed, around 76% were seen once; the top ten hold roughly 7.8%. CDR1 and CDR2 from the germline V gene are SEHNR and FQNEAQ (reference sequence). Germline trimming cut 6 bases from V and 4 bases from J; bases unmatched to any gene: 6. CDR3 length: 14 amino acids. This rearrangement joins TRBV7-9 to TRBJ1-5, with TRBD1 matching 7 bases. Sequencing was carried out using peripheral blood. The clonotype comes from a woman aged 50 to 65 with active or convalescent COVID-19. In DNA form, the CDR3 reads TGTGCCAGCAGTCAACAGGGGACTAATCAGCCCCAGCATTTT. It encodes CASSQQGTNQPQHF.